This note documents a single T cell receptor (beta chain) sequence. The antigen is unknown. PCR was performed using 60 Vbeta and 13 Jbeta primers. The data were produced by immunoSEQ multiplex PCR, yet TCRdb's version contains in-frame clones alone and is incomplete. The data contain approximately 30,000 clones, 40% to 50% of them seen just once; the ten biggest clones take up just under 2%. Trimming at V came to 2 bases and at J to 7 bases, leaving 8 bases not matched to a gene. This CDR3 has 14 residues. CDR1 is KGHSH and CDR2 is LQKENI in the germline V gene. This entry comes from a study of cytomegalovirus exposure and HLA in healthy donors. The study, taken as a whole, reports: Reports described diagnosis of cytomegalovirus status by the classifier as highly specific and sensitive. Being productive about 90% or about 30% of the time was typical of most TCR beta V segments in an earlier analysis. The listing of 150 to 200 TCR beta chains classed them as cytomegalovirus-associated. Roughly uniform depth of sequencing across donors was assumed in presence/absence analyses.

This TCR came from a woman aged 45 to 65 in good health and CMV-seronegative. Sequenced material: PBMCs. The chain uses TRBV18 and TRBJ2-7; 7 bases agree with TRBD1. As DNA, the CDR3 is TGTGCCAGCTCACCATCTACAGGGGAATCGGAGCAGTACTTC. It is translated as CASSPSTGESEQYF.